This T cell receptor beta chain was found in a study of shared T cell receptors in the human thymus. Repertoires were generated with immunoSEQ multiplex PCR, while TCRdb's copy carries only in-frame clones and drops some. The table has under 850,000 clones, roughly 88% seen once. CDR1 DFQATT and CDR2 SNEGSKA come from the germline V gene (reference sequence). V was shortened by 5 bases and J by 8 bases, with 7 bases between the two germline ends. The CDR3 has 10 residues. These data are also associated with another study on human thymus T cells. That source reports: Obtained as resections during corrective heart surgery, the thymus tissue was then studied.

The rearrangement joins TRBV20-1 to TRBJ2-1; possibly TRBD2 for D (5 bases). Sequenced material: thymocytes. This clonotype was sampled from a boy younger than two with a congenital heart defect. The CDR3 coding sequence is TGCAGTGCTGGGAGTCATGAGCAGTTCTTC. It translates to CSAGSHEQFF.